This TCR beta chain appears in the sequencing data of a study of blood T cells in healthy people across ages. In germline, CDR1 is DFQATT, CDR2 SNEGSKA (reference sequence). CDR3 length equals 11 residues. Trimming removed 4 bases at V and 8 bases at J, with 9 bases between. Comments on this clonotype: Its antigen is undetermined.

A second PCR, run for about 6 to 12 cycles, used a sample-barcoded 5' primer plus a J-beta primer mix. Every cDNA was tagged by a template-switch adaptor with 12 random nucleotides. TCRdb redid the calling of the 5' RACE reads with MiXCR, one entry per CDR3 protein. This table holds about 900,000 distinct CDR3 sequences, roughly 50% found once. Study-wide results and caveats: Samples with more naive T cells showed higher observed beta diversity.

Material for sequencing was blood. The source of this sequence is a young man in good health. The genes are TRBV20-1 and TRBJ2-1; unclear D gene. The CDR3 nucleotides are TGCAGTGCTACAGCAAGCGATGAGCAGTTCTTC. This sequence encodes CSATASDEQFF.